These 12 T cell receptor beta chains share one sample of origin, sequenced in a study of CD8 T cells in ankylosing spondylitis. MiXCR, run by TCRdb on the 5' RACE reads, gives a single entry per CDR3 protein. The sample includes under 250,000 distinct CDR3 sequences, roughly 32% seen only once; the top ten take approximately 4%. Sequencing input: blood, either unsorted or a sorted T cell fraction (not recorded which). These receptors came from a male donor with ankylosing spondylitis or in good health (not recorded which).

The CDR3 DNA follows: TGCAGTGCTAGACGAGCTGGGGCTGGAATCGTCTTAACTAACACTGAAGCTTTCTTT. It yields the protein CSARRAGAGIVLTNTEAFF. The V gene is TRBV20-1, the J gene TRBJ1-1; D might be TRBD1 (5 bases). The V and J ends lost 2 bases and 2 bases respectively, with 27 bases between them. Per germline, CDR1 DFQATT and CDR2 SNEGSKA (reference sequence). The CDR3 is 19 residues long.

There are a few counts of this clonotype. A read error may account for a junction end that differs from germline. The chain is built from TRBV7-2 and TRBJ2-1; a weak D match, TRBD2 (7 bases). Germline V gene lookup returns CDR1 SGHTA and CDR2 FQGNSA. This CDR3 spans 15 amino acids. The CDR3 DNA reads TGTGCCAGCAGGCCCCTTTCTGGGGGGGGGGCCCCGCAGGGGTTC. This gives the protein CASRPLSGGGAPQGF.

This clonotype was counted a few times. V is TRBV7-2 and J is TRBJ2-1; a possible D gene is TRBD2 (6 bases). Germline V gene sequence: CDR1 SGHTA, CDR2 FQGNSA. Trimming left V 5 bases short and J 6 bases short, with 14 bases between. The CDR3 covers 14 residues. CDR3 nucleotide sequence: TGTGCCAGCAGCCAAGGGACTCTTGGCAATGAGCAGTTCTTC. Translating gives CASSQGTLGNEQFF.

This clonotype showed up just a few times. This chain connects TRBV7-2 to TRBJ2-1, with TRBD2 identical over 11 bases. J lost 8 bases, V lost 8 bases, and 11 bases had no gene match. This CDR3 has 15 amino acids. Germline V lookup: CDR1 SGHTA, CDR2 FQGNSA. CDR3 amino acids: CASHGGSGGAYEQFF. DNA of the CDR3: TGTGCCAGCCACGGGGGTAGCGGGGGGGCCTATGAGCAGTTCTTC. Combining the CDR3 with reference TRBV7-2 and TRBJ2-1 gives the whole variable domain GAGVSQSPSNKVTEKGKDVELRCDPISGHTALYWYRQSLGQGLEFLIYFQGNSAPDKSGLPSDRFSAERTGGSVSTLTIQRTQQEDSAVYLCASHGGSGGAYEQFFGPGTRLTVL.

The genes are TRBV20-1 and TRBJ2-5, with D maybe TRBD1 (6 bases). The V gene lost 6 bases and the J gene lost 2 bases, with 13 bases spanning the gap. This CDR3 contains 13 residues. Germline V CDR1 and CDR2: DFQATT, SNEGSKA (reference sequence). In nucleotides, the CDR3 is TGCAGTGCCAGCGGACAGAGTCAAGAGACCCAGTACTTC. Protein: CSASGQSQETQYF.

This clonotype was seen repeatedly, ten times or more. This chain joins TRBV20-1 and TRBJ2-7, with TRBD1 matching over 9 bases. CDR3 size: 13 residues. V shed 3 bases, J shed 2 bases, and the junction held 2 bases outside the gene matches. Germline values: CDR1 DFQATT, CDR2 SNEGSKA (reference sequence). CDR3 sequence: CSASGQGTYEQYF. The CDR3 nucleotides read TGCAGTGCTAGCGGACAGGGGACCTACGAGCAGTACTTC.

There are a few counts of this clonotype. The chain combines TRBV4-1 with TRBJ1-2, with 7 bases that match TRBD1. The CDR3 has 15 residues. Trimming cost V 4 bases and J 2 bases; bases outside gene matches: 7. Germline CDR1 reads MGHRA; CDR2 reads YSYEKL. The CDR3 loop reads CASSPSGTANYGYTF. The DNA for the CDR3 is TGCGCCAGCAGCCCCTCCGGGACAGCAAACTATGGCTACACCTTC.

The V call is TRBV20-1, the J call TRBJ2-3, with D hard to call. Trimming took off 4 bases at V and 2 bases at J, with 4 bases between the two ends. The CDR3 length is 11 residues. The V gene's germline CDR1 is DFQATT and CDR2 SNEGSKA (reference sequence). CDR3 sequence reads: CSATHTDTQYF. The CDR3, as DNA: TGCAGTGCTACTCACACAGATACGCAGTATTTT.

A few counts support this clonotype. This chain joins TRBV5-5 and TRBJ2-3; D may be TRBD2 (5 bases). V was pared by 2 bases and J by 0 bases, with 10 bases between. The CDR3 covers 15 residues. In germline, CDR1 is SGHKS, CDR2 YYEKEE (reference sequence). The CDR3 here is CASSFGGPSTDTQYF. For the CDR3, the DNA is TGTGCCAGCAGCTTCGGAGGACCTAGCACAGATACGCAGTATTTT.

The chain joins TRBV12-3 or TRBV12-4 to TRBJ2-7; D is ambiguous. Trimming left V 5 bases short and J 0 bases short, with 14 bases between. This CDR3 spans 15 amino acids. The CDR3 region has the DNA TGTGCCAGCAGTGGGCACAAAGGCGGCTCCTACGAGCAGTACTTC. Residues: CASSGHKGGSYEQYF.

The chain has TRBV9 and TRBJ2-5, with TRBD2 as a possible D gene (6 bases). Germline V gene sequence: CDR1 SGDLS, CDR2 YYNGEE. This CDR3 spans 15 amino acids. V gave up 4 bases and J gave up 4 bases, with 17 bases separating them. Written as DNA, the CDR3 is TGTGCCAGCAGCAGAGACGGGGGAAATCCAGAGACCCAGTACTTC. This encodes CASSRDGGNPETQYF.

The chain is built from TRBV5-1 and TRBJ2-1; 7 nucleotides match TRBD1. The V gene end was trimmed by 0 bases and the J gene end by 1 base; junction bases not matched to a gene: 7. Per germline, CDR1 SGHRS and CDR2 YFSETQ. This CDR3 has 17 amino acids. The CDR3 loop reads CASSLETGSSSYNEQFF. Here the CDR3 DNA reads TGCGCCAGCAGCTTGGAGACAGGGAGTTCTTCCTACAATGAGCAGTTCTTC.